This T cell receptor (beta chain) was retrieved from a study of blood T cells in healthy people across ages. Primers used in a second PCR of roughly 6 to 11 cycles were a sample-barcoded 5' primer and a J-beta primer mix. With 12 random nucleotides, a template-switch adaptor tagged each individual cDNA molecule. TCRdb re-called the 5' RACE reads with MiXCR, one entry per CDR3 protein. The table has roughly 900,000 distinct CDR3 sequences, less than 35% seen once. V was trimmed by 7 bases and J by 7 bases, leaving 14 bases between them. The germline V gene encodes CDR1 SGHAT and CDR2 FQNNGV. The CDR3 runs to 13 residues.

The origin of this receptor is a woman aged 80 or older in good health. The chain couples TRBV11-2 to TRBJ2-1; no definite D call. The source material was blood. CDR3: CASKLIFGNEQFF. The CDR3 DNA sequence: TGTGCCAGCAAGCTTATCTTCGGAAATGAGCAGTTCTTC.